This section outlines one TCR beta chain sequence together with its context. This clone was seen a handful of times. The antigen it recognizes is unknown. The sample holds no much larger clone one base away, and base qualities are not on file. The data belong to a study of T cells in narcolepsy listed by TCRdb under 2018. Notes on the research overall: The study enrolled patients with narcolepsy type 1 or type 2 (NT1, NT2) together with healthy control donors. To look for autoreactive T cells in narcolepsy patients that target self-antigens of hypocretin neurons (hypocretin, TRIB2), the study used TCR Vbeta sequencing to follow clonotypes in blood and CSF.

V sheds 10 bases and J sheds 4 bases, leaving 11 bases between their ends. CDR1 and CDR2 (MRHNA, SNTAGT) derive from the germline V gene. The CDR3 sequence holds 12 residues, the cysteine and phenylalanine included. The only DNA kept is the CDR3, 36 bases in frame from the first base. Library preparation was by the immunoSEQ multiplex PCR assay. TCRdb re-hosts the immuneACCESS table, in-frame sequences only. Its copies lack some clones; in the studies checked, an unresolved V gene accounts for under half of them, and the cause for the rest is not known. A total of about 31,000 clones appear in this sample, around 78% of them only once. The ten top clones hold over 1% of the sample. For TCR Vbeta sequencing, memory CD4+ T cells were sorted ex vivo from the peripheral blood of narcolepsy patients and healthy controls. Study-level results and caveats: Some blood memory CD4+ repertoires from patients and controls contained no sequences matching autoreactive T cell clones. Numbers of sequenced blood memory CD4+ clonotypes were comparable, with averages of some 38,000 in patients and some 30,000 in controls. According to the report, autoreactive clonotypes were detected serially in the blood of the same patients and of different patients, but not in healthy controls. Plots that compared CSF and blood CD4+ T cell clonotypes from the same patient highlighted HCRT-specific and TRIB2-specific autoreactive clonotypes.

The receptor comes from a human donor with narcolepsy. Sequenced sample: CD45RA- memory CD4+ T cells from PBMCs. In the paper's terms, the cell subset or site label means: memory T cells sorted ex vivo from peripheral blood. The chain is made from TRBV6-4 and TRBJ2-1; the D gene is unclear. The CDR3 region: CATAPRYNEQFF. Read as DNA, the sequence is TGTGCCACCGCCCCTAGGTACAATGAGCAGTTCTTC.